This T cell receptor (beta chain) was obtained from a study of regulatory T cells in long-lasting Graves disease (dated by TCRdb to the early 2020s). With respect to the entire study: Persistent Graves' disease was defined as antithyroid drug treatment for over 5 years with persistently positive TSH receptor autoantibodies. This study used TCR sequencing and RNA sequencing of peripheral blood to compare persistent Graves' disease patients against newly diagnosed Graves' disease patients. The study was registered as a clinical trial and conducted in China. A total of around 35 samples underwent TCR sequencing, from about 13 patients with persistent Graves' disease and some 20 patients with newly diagnosed Graves' disease. On average, persistent Graves' disease patients in the clinical cohort had been on antithyroid drugs for around ten years.

The library was obtained by multiplex PCR. Data came from an Illumina HiSeq 4000. TCR beta libraries were built with iRepertoire HTBI primers and Arm-PCR amplification of CDR3 regions. PCR products were gel purified before sequencing. The authors' pipeline ran thus. Across samples, around 58 TRBV and roughly 15 TRBJ segments were identified and used for gene usage analysis of CDR3 amino acid clonotypes. COPE and FqMerger were used to merge the filtered high-quality paired reads into contigs. BLAST was used to align contigs to the IMGT TRBV, TRBD and TRBJ reference genes, and CDR3 was defined following IMGT. Clonotypes above 0.1% frequency were classified as highly expanded clones. Repertoire diversity was measured by Shannon entropy, and V-J evenness by the Gini coefficient. A clonotype was considered public if more than one individual shared it. TCRdb passed the public sequencing reads through fastp at Q25 and MiXCR, retaining productive beta sequences. Each CDR3 protein gets just one entry, which takes the most common genes and DNA from the rows behind it. V and J calls and clone size were set by TCRdb, not the authors. Present in this sample are 300,000 to 500,000 distinct CDR3 sequences, roughly 20% of which were seen just once. The top ten hold about a fifth of the sample.

In its sample, this clonotype was seen a few times. Its antigen is unknown. No qualities accompany the bases; no much larger clone lies one base away. CDR1 and CDR2, per the germline V gene, are SGHRS and YFSETQ. V and J are trimmed by 0 bases and 6 bases, and the gene matches miss 4 bases of the junction. The CDR3 starts with the cysteine, ends with the phenylalanine, and has 14 residues. Just the 42-base CDR3 DNA is kept, in frame starting at base 1. Points the paper makes about the study in general: Compared with newly diagnosed patients, patients with persistent Graves' disease had lower TCR Shannon entropy and fewer highly expanded clones, which suggests clonal expansion. Sequencing and analysis were limited to the TCR beta chain. The authors noted that the small sample size was a limitation that may lower accuracy. Preferential use of TRBV28, TRBJ1-2 and TRBJ2-5 was observed in persistent disease, whereas TRBV20-1 and TRBJ2-1 were favored in newly diagnosed disease. More public clonotypes were shared among persistent patients (roughly 2,700) than among newly diagnosed patients (just under 1,000). Because the primary lesion, thyroid tissue, could not be accessed, the study looked at peripheral blood alone.

The sample's time point, from its label and the paper: persistent/refractory GD, antithyroid drugs over 5 years with positive TRAb. For both TCR sequencing and RNA sequencing, RNA was extracted from PBMCs using TRIzol. The diagnosis of Graves' disease was made according to American Thyroid Association guidelines. The patients came from an endocrinology department in Xi'an, China. From each patient, nine milliliters of peripheral blood was collected into an EDTA anticoagulant tube. Ficoll Paque Plus density gradient separation was used to isolate PBMCs, and no additional T cell sorting was done. An Agilent 2100 Bioanalyzer and agarose gel were used to check RNA quality, and a NanoDrop 2000 was used to measure RNA concentration.

The sequenced sample was peripheral blood mononuclear cells (PBMCs), obtained when the disease was refractory, from a patient treated with antithyroid drugs. The sequence came from a female donor with Graves disease. The sequence joins TRBV5-1 to TRBJ1-2; 8 junctional bases match TRBD1. The sequence in DNA is TGCGCCAGCAGCTTGGCAGGACAGGGTGATGGCTACACCTTC. It is translated as CASSLAGQGDGYTF.